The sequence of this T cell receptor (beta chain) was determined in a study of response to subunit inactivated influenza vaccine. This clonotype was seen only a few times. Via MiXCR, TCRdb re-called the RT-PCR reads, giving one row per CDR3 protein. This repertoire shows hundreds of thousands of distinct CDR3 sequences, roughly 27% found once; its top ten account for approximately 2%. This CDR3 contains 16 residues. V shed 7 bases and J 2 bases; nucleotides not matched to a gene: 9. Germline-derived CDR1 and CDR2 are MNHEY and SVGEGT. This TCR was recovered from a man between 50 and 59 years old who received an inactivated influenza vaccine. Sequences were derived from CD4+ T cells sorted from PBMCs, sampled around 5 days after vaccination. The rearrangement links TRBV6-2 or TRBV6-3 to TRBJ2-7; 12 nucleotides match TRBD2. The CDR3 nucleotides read TGTGCCAGCAACAATCGACTAGCGGGAGCCCCCTACGAGCAGTACTTC. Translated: CASNNRLAGAPYEQYF.